The 15 T cell receptor beta chains below come from one sample, sequenced in a study of cytomegalovirus exposure and HLA in healthy donors. The primer mix had 60 Vbeta and 13 Jbeta primers. The data were produced by immunoSEQ multiplex PCR, yet TCRdb's version contains in-frame clones alone and is incomplete. The profile shows 120,000 to 150,000 clones, about 80% of them singletons. Sequences were obtained from PBMCs. These receptors all come from a male donor in good health and CMV-seropositive.

This clone was observed a few times. The chain recombines TRBV4-3 with TRBJ1-5; TRBD1 matches at 7 bases. V gave up 1 base and J gave up 7 bases; unmatched junction bases: 7. The CDR3 runs to 15 residues. Germline V lookup: CDR1 LGHNA, CDR2 YSLEER. CDR3 loop: CASSQGQGSYQPQHF. CDR3 in DNA: TGCGCCAGCAGCCAAGGACAGGGTTCGTACCAGCCCCAGCATTTT.

This chain connects TRBV30 to TRBJ1-3; D is unresolved. Trimming stripped 0 bases from V and 0 bases from J, with 9 bases between. The CDR3 runs to 15 residues. Germline V gene data show CDR1 as GTSNPN and CDR2 as SVGIG (reference sequence). Written as DNA, the CDR3 is TGTGCCTGGAGTGTATCTTATAACTCTGGAAACACCATATATTTT. This gives the protein CAWSVSYNSGNTIYF.

The chain couples TRBV7-9 to TRBJ1-2, with a weak D call TRBD1 (5 bases). The CDR3 extends over 14 amino acids. The V gene's germline CDR1 is SEHNR and CDR2 FQNEAQ (reference sequence). V lost 8 bases, J lost 5 bases, and 18 bases lay in between. The CDR3 loop is CASGFQGPGYGYTF. The CDR3 DNA follows: TGTGCCAGCGGATTCCAGGGCCCTGGGTATGGCTACACCTTC.

This clone occurred once. V is TRBV7-9 and J is TRBJ2-1; D not certain. Germline V gene data show CDR1 as SEHNR and CDR2 as FQNEAQ (reference sequence). The CDR3 runs to 14 residues. V lost 5 bases to trimming and J lost 7 bases, with 15 bases between them. The CDR3 protein is CASSPPRSENEQFF. The CDR3 DNA reads TGTGCCAGCAGCCCGCCGCGAAGCGAGAATGAGCAGTTCTTC.

This CDR3 reads CASLPGGTGDQETQYF. As DNA, the CDR3 is TGTGCCAGCCTCCCGGGAGGGACAGGGGATCAAGAGACCCAGTACTTC. This chain connects TRBV2 to TRBJ2-5, with 10 bases fitting TRBD1. There are 16 residues in the CDR3. Germline V gene sequence: CDR1 SNHLY, CDR2 FYNNEI. J gave up 2 bases and V 8 bases, and 11 bases lay outside the gene matches.

J is TRBJ2-1 and V is TRBV5-4; 12 bases agree with TRBD2. This CDR3 comprises 15 residues. The V segment lost 3 bases and the J segment 5 bases; nucleotides outside the gene matches: 3. From germline, CDR1 is SGHNT and CDR2 YYREEE (reference sequence). DNA of the CDR3: TGTGCCAGCAGCTGGACTAGCGGGGTACACAATGAGCAGTTCTTC. The encoded protein is CASSWTSGVHNEQFF. Full variable domain (rest looked up from reference TRBV5-4 and TRBJ2-1): ETGVTQSPTHLIKTRGQQVTLRCSSQSGHNTVSWYQQALGQGPQFIFQYYREEENGRGNFPPRFSGLQFPNYSSELNVNALELDDSALYLCASSWTSGVHNEQFFGPGTRLTVL.

The sample holds many counts of this clone. The chain uses TRBV6-6 and TRBJ2-7; TRBD1 agrees at 7 bases. Germline values: CDR1 MNHNY, CDR2 SVGAGI (reference sequence). This CDR3 comprises 14 residues. Trimming took 2 bases from V and 6 from J; bases not matched to a gene: 7. CDR3 sequence reads: CASSYLGGPSEQYF. The CDR3, as DNA: TGTGCCAGCAGTTACCTAGGGGGCCCCAGCGAGCAGTACTTC.

The table lists this clone with a few counts. CDR3 nucleotides: TGTGCCACCAGCAGAGGAGTTGGGGGCGTGGATACGCAGTATTTT. Protein: CATSRGVGGVDTQYF. This chain uses TRBV15 with TRBJ2-3; D is possibly TRBD1 (6 bases). Germline V gene lookup returns CDR1 LNHNV and CDR2 YYDKDF (reference sequence). The CDR3 totals 15 residues. The germline V and J ends were trimmed by 1 base and 6 bases, with 14 bases remaining between them.

DNA of the CDR3: TGCAGCGTTGAGCAGGGGTTGAACACTGAAGCTTTCTTT. Its protein is CSVEQGLNTEAFF. The J gene is TRBJ1-1, the V gene TRBV29-1, with a possible D match to TRBD1 (6 bases). V lost 3 bases and J lost 0, with 8 bases in between. CDR1 and CDR2 from the germline V gene are SQVTM and ANQGSEA. CDR3 length: 13 amino acids.

The chain links TRBV28 to TRBJ1-1, with 10 positions matching TRBD1. The germline V gene has CDR1 MDHEN and CDR2 SYDVKM. The junction had 9 bases not matched to a gene; V was cut back by 5 bases and J by 0 bases. This CDR3 comprises 17 residues. CDR3 residues: CASSPGTGVFMNTEAFF. CDR3 DNA: TGTGCCAGCAGTCCCGGGACAGGGGTTTTCATGAACACTGAAGCTTTCTTT.

The rearrangement links TRBV2 to TRBJ2-7, with D maybe TRBD1 (5 bases). V was shortened by 5 bases and J by 4 bases, with 15 bases between the two germline ends. CDR1 and CDR2 from the germline V gene are SNHLY and FYNNEI. CDR3 length: 14 amino acids. CDR3 nucleotides: TGTGCCAGCAGTTTCCAGGGTCCGGTGTACGAGCAGTACTTC. Protein: CASSFQGPVYEQYF.

This clone was seen only once. Mismatch with germline at one junction end may stem from a read error. The rearrangement joins TRBV7-9 to TRBJ2-3; unclear D gene. CDR1 and CDR2 (germline): SEHNR, FQNEAQ (reference sequence). CDR3 length: 17 residues. The CDR3 coding sequence is TGTTCCAGCAGCTCCAGTCGGGTCAGAGCCGTCTCAGATACGCAGTATTTT. It codes for CSSSSSRVRAVSDTQYF.

This rearrangement joins TRBV4-3 to TRBJ2-7, with TRBD2 as a possible D gene (6 bases). V dropped 0 bases and J dropped 3 bases, with 9 bases sitting between them. Per the germline V gene, CDR1 is LGHNA and CDR2 is YSLEER. The CDR3 has 14 amino acids. This CDR3 reads CASSQDSRGYEQYF. In DNA, the CDR3 is TGCGCCAGCAGCCAAGATTCGCGGGGCTACGAGCAGTACTTC.

The genes are TRBV7-9 and TRBJ2-7; TRBD2 matches at 8 bases. V shed 5 bases and J 2 bases; nucleotides not matched to a gene: 5. Germline V gene sequence: CDR1 SEHNR, CDR2 FQNEAQ (reference sequence). The CDR3 sequence is 14 residues long. CDR3 amino acids: CASSVSGNPYEQYF. The CDR3 bases are TGTGCCAGCAGCGTTAGCGGGAACCCCTACGAGCAGTACTTC.

The V gene is TRBV7-9, the J gene TRBJ1-3, with no clear D. The CDR3 sequence is 15 residues long. CDR1 and CDR2 (germline): SEHNR, FQNEAQ (reference sequence). Trimming removed 8 bases at V and 0 bases at J, with 14 bases between. The CDR3 DNA reads as TGTGCCAGCCACTTACAAGAGGGCTCTGGAAACACCATATATTTT. It encodes CASHLQEGSGNTIYF.